This T cell receptor (beta chain) was retrieved from a study of blood T cell repertoires in COVID-19. Study overall: The analysed material was cDNA or gDNA that came from T cells, B-cell-depleted T cells, or PBMCs.

Per the original methods: The authors estimated nucleated cell counts from reference gene primer amplification. Clones were read by immunoSEQ multiplex PCR, and TCRdb kept only the in-frame ones, dropping some. The DNA gave D and trimming, while V, J and clone size come from that table. This table has fewer than 250,000 clones, around 90% appearing once. Germline V gene data show CDR1 as KGHDR and CDR2 as SFDVKD. The ends lost 6 bases at V and 2 bases at J; junction bases unmatched: 9. The CDR3 spans 16 residues. The source is a man between 25 and 39 years old with COVID-19, enrolled during active disease. This chain uses TRBV24-1 with TRBJ2-7; 10 bases agree with TRBD1. Material for sequencing was peripheral blood. CDR3 residues: CATSTIPGTGAYEQYF. The DNA for the CDR3 is TGTGCCACCAGTACAATCCCCGGGACAGGGGCCTACGAGCAGTACTTC.